These T cell receptor beta chains were read from a single sample in a study of cytotoxic CD8 clonotypes in ibrutinib-treated CLL. Assay used: immunoSEQ multiplex PCR; TCRdb lists only in-frame clones, some missing. The sample has about 310,000 clones, around four fifths seen once. The source material was PBMCs, sampled before ibrutinib treatment. These TCRs come from a human donor with chronic lymphocytic leukemia. The CDR3 runs from the conserved cysteine through the conserved F or W. D genes are given only for firm matches. For some rows the clone size is stated as once, few or many, or as a class when expanded; others skip it.

NA	TRBJ2-7	TRBV7-2	TRBD1	TGTGCCAGCAGCCTTGACAGGGGGCAATACGAGCAGTACTTC	CASSLDRGQYEQYF
NA	TRBJ2-2	TRBV4-1	NA	TGCGCCAGCAGCCAAGCTTCCGGGGAGCTGTTTTTT	CASSQASGELFF
once	TRBJ2-1	TRBV6-1	TRBD2	TGTGCCAGCAGTGAAGTTGGACTAGCGACAGACAATGAGGGGTTCTTC	CASSEVGLATDNEGFF
NA	TRBJ2-5	TRBV30	TRBD1	TGTGCCTGGAGTCGGGACAGAGAAGAGACCCAGTACTTC	CAWSRDREETQYF
NA	TRBJ2-7	TRBV7-8	TRBD1	TGTGCCAGTTCGGACAGGGCGGGGAACGAGCAGTACTTC	CASSDRAGNEQYF
NA	TRBJ1-1	TRBV20-1	NA	TGCAGCCCCTTGGGGGGCGGAGAAGCTTTCTTT	CSPLGGGEAFF
NA	TRBJ2-1	TRBV11-2	NA	TGTGCCAGCAGCTTTCGGGACTTTTACAATGAGCAGTTCTTC	CASSFRDFYNEQFF
once	TRBJ2-2	TRBV6-5	NA	TGTGCCAGCAGTATCGGGGGACCCACCGGGGAGCTGTTTTTT	CASSIGGPTGELFF
NA	TRBJ1-1	TRBV28	NA	TGTGCCAGCAGTGCCAGAGGGACGGCCAACACTGAAGCTTTCTTT	CASSARGTANTEAFF
NA	TRBJ1-2	TRBV7-8	NA	TGTGCCAGCAGCCCTCTTGTAGGGCCCAACTATGGCTACACCTTC	CASSPLVGPNYGYTF
few	TRBJ2-1	TRBV27	NA	TGTGCCAGCGGGAGTCGGTACAATGAGCAGTTCTTC	CASGSRYNEQFF
NA	TRBJ2-7	TRBV29-1	NA	TGCAGCGTTGAGGAGGGCACACCTTACGAGCAGTACTTC	CSVEEGTPYEQYF
NA	TRBJ2-1	TRBV30	NA	TGTGCCTGGTCAGACTTCGATGAGCAGTTCTTC	CAWSDFDEQFF
once	TRBJ2-2	TRBV11-2	NA	TGTGCCAGCAGCTTAGACGGACTATTCACCGGGGAGCTGTTTTTT	CASSLDGLFTGELFF
NA	TRBJ2-3	TRBV7-8	NA	TGTGCCAGCAGCCAGAGGAGGGATCTCACAGATACGCAGTATTTT	CASSQRRDLTDTQYF
NA	TRBJ2-7	TRBV18	NA	TGTGCCAGCTCACCACCGGGCCTTTACGAGCAGTACTTC	CASSPPGLYEQYF
NA	TRBJ2-1	TRBV5-1	TRBD2	TGCGCCAACTTACAACAGCGGGAGGACTACAATGAGCAGTTCTTC	CANLQQREDYNEQFF
NA	TRBJ1-3	TRBV10-3	NA	TGTGCCATCTGCCCAAGCTCTGGAAACACCATATATTTT	CAICPSSGNTIYF
NA	TRBJ2-3	TRBV2	NA	TGTGCCAGCAGTGCCCAGCAGTATTTT	CASSAQQYF
NA	TRBJ2-7	TRBV27	TRBD2	TGTGCCAGCAGTTTATATATTAGCGGGAGCTCCTACGAGCAGTACTTC	CASSLYISGSSYEQYF
NA	TRBJ2-7	TRBV6-5	TRBD1	TGTGCCAGCAGTGACAGGACAGGGCCCTACGAGCAGTACTTC	CASSDRTGPYEQYF
NA	TRBJ2-3	TRBV19	TRBD2	TGTGCCAGTAGTTCCCTAGCGGGAGCAGATACGCAGTATTTT	CASSSLAGADTQYF
NA	TRBJ1-1	TRBV18	TRBD1	TGTGCCAGCTCACAACAGGGGGCGGAGACTGAAGCTTTCTTT	CASSQQGAETEAFF
NA	TRBJ2-7	TRBV7-3	TRBD2	TGTGCCAGCAGCGAGGGCGGACTAGCGGGAGGCTCCTACGAGCAGTACTTC	CASSEGGLAGGSYEQYF
NA	TRBJ2-7	TRBV27	NA	TGTGCCAGCATCACTTACCGTCAGGGGCACTACGAGCAGTACTTC	CASITYRQGHYEQYF
NA	TRBJ1-3	TRBV25-1	TRBD1	TGTGCCAGCAGTGAACTTGGCAGGGGGCGGGGAAACACCATATATTTT	CASSELGRGRGNTIYF
NA	TRBJ2-7	TRBV29-1	TRBD2	TGCAGCGTGCTAGCGGACAACTCCTACGAGCAGTACTTC	CSVLADNSYEQYF
many	TRBJ2-3	TRBV5-4	NA	TGTGCCAGCAGCCCCCATCGTGGCGGGTACACAGATACGCAGTATTTT	CASSPHRGGYTDTQYF
NA	TRBJ2-5	TRBV5-4	NA	TGTGCCACCCAGGGCAACCAAGAGACCCAGTACTTC	CATQGNQETQYF
NA	TRBJ2-7	TRBV7-9	NA	TGTGCCAGCAGCTTAGCCACCGGGACGGAGCCCTACGAGCAGTACTTC	CASSLATGTEPYEQYF
NA	TRBJ2-7	TRBV7-9	NA	TGTGCCAGCAGCTTAGTCGGTGGGAGCTACTACGAGCAGTACTTC	CASSLVGGSYYEQYF
few	TRBJ1-1	TRBV4-2	NA	TGTGCCAGCAGCCAAAGACGGGTTTCGAACACTGAAGCTTTCTTT	CASSQRRVSNTEAFF
NA	TRBJ2-4	TRBV10-3	NA	TGTGCCATAGTAGCCAAAAACATTCAGTACTTC	CAIVAKNIQYF
NA	TRBJ2-7	TRBV7-9	TRBD2	TGTGCCAGCATCGACGGACTAGCGGGACCCTACGAGCAGTACTTC	CASIDGLAGPYEQYF
NA	TRBJ1-1	TRBV28	NA	TGTGCCAGCAGTTCGGCCTACTCGGGGAACACTGAAGCTTTCTTT	CASSSAYSGNTEAFF
NA	TRBJ2-2	TRBV7-9	NA	TGTGCCAGCAGCCCAACCCCCCGGACAGTCACCGGGGAGCTGTTTTTT	CASSPTPRTVTGELFF
NA	TRBJ2-7	TRBV11-2	NA	TGTGCCAGCAGCTTAGAATACTGGAGCTCCTACGAGCAGTACTTC	CASSLEYWSSYEQYF
NA	TRBJ1-3	TRBV7-9	NA	TGTGCCAGCAGAGCAGAGGTTGGGGGCTCTGGAAACACCATATATTTT	CASRAEVGGSGNTIYF
NA	TRBJ2-5	TRBV18	NA	TGTGCCAGCTCACCAGAGGTTTTGGAGACCCAGTACTTC	CASSPEVLETQYF
NA	TRBJ1-2	TRBV2	NA	TGTGCCAGCAGTGTGGTTGACTATGGCTACACCTTC	CASSVVDYGYTF
NA	TRBJ2-3	TRBV5-4	TRBD2	TGTGCCAGCAGCTTGGGTCTAGCGGGAGGTACAGATACGCAGTATTTT	CASSLGLAGGTDTQYF
NA	TRBJ2-1	TRBV4-1	NA	TGCGCCAGCAGCCCCCATCCAGCGGCATACAATGAGCAGTTCTTC	CASSPHPAAYNEQFF
NA	TRBJ2-7	TRBV4-1	NA	TGCGCCAGCAGCCAAGCGGTCGACCCCACCTACGAGCAGTACTTC	CASSQAVDPTYEQYF
NA	TRBJ2-6	TRBV9	NA	TGTGCCAGCAGCGTATCCCCGAGTCCGGAATCTGGGGCCAACGTCCTGACTTTC	CASSVSPSPESGANVLTF
NA	TRBJ2-7	TRBV28	TRBD2	TGTGCCAGCAGTTCCATAGCGGGAGCGGTCTACGAGCAGTACTTC	CASSSIAGAVYEQYF
NA	TRBJ2-1	TRBV29-1	TRBD2	TGCAGCGTTTGGGCTAGCGGGAGCGGAGAGCAGTTCTTC	CSVWASGSGEQFF
NA	TRBJ1-2	TRBV9	TRBD1	TGTGCCAGCAGCGAGCGGGACAGGGGTTTGAATGGCTACACCTTC	CASSERDRGLNGYTF
NA	TRBJ2-2	TRBV11-3	NA	TGTGCCAGTGAGACAGTCACGAACACCGGGGAGCTGTTTTTT	CASETVTNTGELFF